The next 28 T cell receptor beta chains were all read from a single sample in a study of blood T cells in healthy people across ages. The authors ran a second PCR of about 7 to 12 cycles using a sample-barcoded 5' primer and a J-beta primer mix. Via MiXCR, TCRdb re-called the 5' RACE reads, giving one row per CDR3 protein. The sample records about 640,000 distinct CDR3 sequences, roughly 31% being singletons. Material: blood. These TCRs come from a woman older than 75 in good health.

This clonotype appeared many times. CDR3 nucleotide sequence: TGTGCGACCGGGGCAGGGAATCCCCACGAGCAGTACTTC. The encoded protein is CATGAGNPHEQYF. The rearrangement uses TRBV28 and TRBJ2-7, with D possibly called TRBD1 or TRBD2 (5 bases each). Germline CDR1 is MDHEN and CDR2 is SYDVKM. The length of the CDR3 is 13 residues.

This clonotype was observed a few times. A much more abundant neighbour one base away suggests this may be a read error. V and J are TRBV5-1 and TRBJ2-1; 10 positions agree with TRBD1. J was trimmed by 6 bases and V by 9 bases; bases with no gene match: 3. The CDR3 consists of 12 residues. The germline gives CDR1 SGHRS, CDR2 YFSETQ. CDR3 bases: TGCGCCACCCGGGACAGGGGCAATGAGCAGTTCTTC. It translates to CATRDRGNEQFF.

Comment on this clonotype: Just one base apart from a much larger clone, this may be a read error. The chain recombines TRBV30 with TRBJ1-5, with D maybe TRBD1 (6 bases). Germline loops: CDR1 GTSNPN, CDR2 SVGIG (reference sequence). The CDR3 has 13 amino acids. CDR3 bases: TGTGCCAGGAGTGTAGGGGGAGGACAGCCCCAGCATTTT. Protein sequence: CARSVGGGQPQHF.

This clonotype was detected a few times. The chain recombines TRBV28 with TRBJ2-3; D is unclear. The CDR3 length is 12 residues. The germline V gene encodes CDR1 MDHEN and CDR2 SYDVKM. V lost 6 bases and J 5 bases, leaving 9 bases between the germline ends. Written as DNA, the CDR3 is TGTGCCAGCAGGACGGTCGGAGATACGCAGTATTTT. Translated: CASRTVGDTQYF.

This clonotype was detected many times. The CDR3: CASSVGQGRAYEQYF. The CDR3 nucleotides read TGTGCCAGCAGCGTGGGACAGGGGCGCGCCTACGAGCAGTACTTC. The rearrangement joins TRBV9 to TRBJ2-7; 10 bases map to TRBD1. J gave up 2 bases and V 2 bases, and 4 bases lay outside the gene matches. Germline V gene data show CDR1 as SGDLS and CDR2 as YYNGEE. This CDR3 comprises 15 residues. Full variable domain (missing parts from reference TRBV9 and TRBJ2-7): DSGVTQTPKHLITATGQRVTLRCSPRSGDLSVYWYQQSLDQGLQFLIQYYNGEERAKGNILERFSAQQFPDLHSELNLSSLELGDSALYFCASSVGQGRAYEQYFGPGTRLTVT.

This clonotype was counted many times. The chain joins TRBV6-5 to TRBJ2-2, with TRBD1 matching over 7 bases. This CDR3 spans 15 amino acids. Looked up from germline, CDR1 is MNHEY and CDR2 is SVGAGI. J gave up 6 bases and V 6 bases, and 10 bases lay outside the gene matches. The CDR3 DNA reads TGTGCCAGCAGGAACCGGGACAGACGTGCCGGGGAGCTGTTTTTT. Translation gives CASRNRDRRAGELFF.

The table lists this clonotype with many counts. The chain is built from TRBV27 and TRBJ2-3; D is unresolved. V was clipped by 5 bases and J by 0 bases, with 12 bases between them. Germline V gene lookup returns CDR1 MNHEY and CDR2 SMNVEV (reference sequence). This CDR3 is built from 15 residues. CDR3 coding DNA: TGTGCCAGCAGTGATACTATGCGTAGCACAGATACGCAGTATTTT. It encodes CASSDTMRSTDTQYF.

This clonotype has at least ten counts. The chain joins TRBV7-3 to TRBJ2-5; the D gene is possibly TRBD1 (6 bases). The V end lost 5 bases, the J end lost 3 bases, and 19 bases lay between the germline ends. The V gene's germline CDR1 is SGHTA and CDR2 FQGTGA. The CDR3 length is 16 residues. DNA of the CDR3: TGTGCCAGCAGCCTAGGATCAGGGAAGGGGGAAGAGACCCAGTACTTC. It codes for CASSLGSGKGEETQYF.

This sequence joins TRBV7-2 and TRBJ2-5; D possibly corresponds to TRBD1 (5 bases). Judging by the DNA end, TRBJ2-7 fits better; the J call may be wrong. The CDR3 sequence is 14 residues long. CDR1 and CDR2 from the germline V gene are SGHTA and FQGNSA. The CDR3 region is CASSSHRSTYEQYF. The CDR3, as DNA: TGTGCCAGCAGCTCTCACAGGAGTACCTACGAGCAGTACTTC.

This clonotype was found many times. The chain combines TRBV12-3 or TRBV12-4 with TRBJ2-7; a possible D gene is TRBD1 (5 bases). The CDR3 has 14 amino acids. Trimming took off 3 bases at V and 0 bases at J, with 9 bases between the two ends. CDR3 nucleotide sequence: TGTGCCAGCAGTTTGACAGCGAGCTCCTACGAGCAGTACTTC. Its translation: CASSLTASSYEQYF.

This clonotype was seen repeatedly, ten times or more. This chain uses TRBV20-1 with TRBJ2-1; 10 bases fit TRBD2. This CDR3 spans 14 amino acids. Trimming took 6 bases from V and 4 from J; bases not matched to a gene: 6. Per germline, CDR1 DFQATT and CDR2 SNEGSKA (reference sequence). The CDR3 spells CSARTSGEYNEQFF. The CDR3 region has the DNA TGCAGTGCGAGGACTAGCGGAGAATACAATGAGCAGTTCTTC.

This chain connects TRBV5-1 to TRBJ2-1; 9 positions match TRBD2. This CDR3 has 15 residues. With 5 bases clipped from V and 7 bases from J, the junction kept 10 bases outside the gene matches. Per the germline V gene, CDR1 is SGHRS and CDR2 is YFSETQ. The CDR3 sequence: CASSFLAGKPNEQFF. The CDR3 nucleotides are TGCGCCAGCAGTTTCCTAGCGGGGAAACCTAATGAGCAGTTCTTC. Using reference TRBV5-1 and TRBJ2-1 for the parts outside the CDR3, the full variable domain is KAGVTQTPRYLIKTRGQQVTLSCSPISGHRSVSWYQQTPGQGLQFLFEYFSETQRNKGNFPGRFSGRQFSNSRSEMNVSTLELGDSALYLCASSFLAGKPNEQFFGPGTRLTVL.

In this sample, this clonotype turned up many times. CDR3 amino acids: CASSPPPSYGYTF. The CDR3 bases are TGTGCCAGCAGCCCCCCCCCGAGCTATGGCTACACCTTC. The chain carries TRBV7-2 and TRBJ1-2, with D unclear. Trimming took 5 bases from V and 4 from J, leaving 11 bases between them. CDR1 is SGHTA, CDR2 FQGNSA, per germline. The CDR3 totals 13 residues.

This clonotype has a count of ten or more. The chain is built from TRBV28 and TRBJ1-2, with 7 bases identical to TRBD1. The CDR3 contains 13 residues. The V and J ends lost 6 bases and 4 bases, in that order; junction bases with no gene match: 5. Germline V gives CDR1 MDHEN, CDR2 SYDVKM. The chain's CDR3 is CASSPTGPYGYTF. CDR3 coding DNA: TGTGCCAGCAGCCCGACAGGGCCCTATGGCTACACCTTC.

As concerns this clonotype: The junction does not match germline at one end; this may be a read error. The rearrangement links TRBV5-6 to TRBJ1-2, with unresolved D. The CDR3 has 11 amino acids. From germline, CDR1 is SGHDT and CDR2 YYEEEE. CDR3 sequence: CASSLAYGHTF. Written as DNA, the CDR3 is TGTGCCAGCAGCTTAGCTTATGGCCACACCTTC.

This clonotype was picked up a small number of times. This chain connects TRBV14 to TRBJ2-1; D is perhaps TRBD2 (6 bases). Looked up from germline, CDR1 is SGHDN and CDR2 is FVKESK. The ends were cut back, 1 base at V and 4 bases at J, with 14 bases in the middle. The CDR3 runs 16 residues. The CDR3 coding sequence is TGTGCCAGCAGCCAAGTCGGGACTCAAAATTACAATGAGCAGTTCTTC. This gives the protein CASSQVGTQNYNEQFF.

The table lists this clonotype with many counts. The CDR3 DNA follows: TGTGCCAGCAGCCTGACTCAGGGGACAGGGGAGACCCAGTACTTC. Translating gives CASSLTQGTGETQYF. This chain links TRBV7-9 with TRBJ2-5; 9 nucleotides line up with TRBD1. V was clipped by 5 bases and J by 5 bases; unmatched bases: 9. CDR3 length equals 15 residues. CDR1 is SEHNR, CDR2 FQNEAQ, per germline (reference sequence).

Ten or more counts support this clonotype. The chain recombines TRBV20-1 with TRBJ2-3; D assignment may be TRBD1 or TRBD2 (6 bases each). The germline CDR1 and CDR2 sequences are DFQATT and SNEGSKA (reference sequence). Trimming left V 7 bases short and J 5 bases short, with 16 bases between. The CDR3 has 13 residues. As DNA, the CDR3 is TGCAGTGTTCGGGGGCAATGGGAAGATACGCAGTATTTT. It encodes CSVRGQWEDTQYF.

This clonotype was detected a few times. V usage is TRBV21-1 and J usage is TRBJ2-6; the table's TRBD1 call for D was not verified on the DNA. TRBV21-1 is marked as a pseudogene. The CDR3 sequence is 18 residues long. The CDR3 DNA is TGTGCCAGCAGCAAGAGTGGGACAGTCGACTCTGGGGCCAACGTCCTGACTTTC. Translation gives CASSKSGTVDSGANVLTF.

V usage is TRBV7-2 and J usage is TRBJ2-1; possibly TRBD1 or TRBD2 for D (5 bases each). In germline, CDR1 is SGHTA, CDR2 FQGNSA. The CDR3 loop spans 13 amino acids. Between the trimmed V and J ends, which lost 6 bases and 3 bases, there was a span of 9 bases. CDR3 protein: CASRGDVYNEQFF. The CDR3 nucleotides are TGTGCCAGCAGGGGGGACGTCTACAATGAGCAGTTCTTC. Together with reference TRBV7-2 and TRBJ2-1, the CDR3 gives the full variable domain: GAGVSQSPSNKVTEKGKDVELRCDPISGHTALYWYRQSLGQGLEFLIYFQGNSAPDKSGLPSDRFSAERTGGSVSTLTIQRTQQEDSAVYLCASRGDVYNEQFFGPGTRLTVL.

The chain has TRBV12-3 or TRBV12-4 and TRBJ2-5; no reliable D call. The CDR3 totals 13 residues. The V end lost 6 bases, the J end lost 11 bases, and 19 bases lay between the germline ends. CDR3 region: CASSLRPTYGQYF. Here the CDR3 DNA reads TGTGCCAGCAGCTTACGACCGACCTACGGGCAGTACTTC.

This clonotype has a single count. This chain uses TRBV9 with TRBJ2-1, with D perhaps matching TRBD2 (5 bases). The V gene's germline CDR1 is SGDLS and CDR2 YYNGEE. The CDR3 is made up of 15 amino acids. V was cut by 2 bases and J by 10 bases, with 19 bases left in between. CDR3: CASSVELAPSEEQFF. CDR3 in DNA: TGTGCCAGCAGCGTGGAGCTAGCCCCCTCGGAGGAGCAGTTCTTC.

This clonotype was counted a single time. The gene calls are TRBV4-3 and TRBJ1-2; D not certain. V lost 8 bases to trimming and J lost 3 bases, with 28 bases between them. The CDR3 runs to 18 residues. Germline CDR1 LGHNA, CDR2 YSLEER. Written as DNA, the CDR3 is TGCGCCAGCTCGTCCGCCGGCGCGTTGAACAGAGCCCACTATGGCTACACCTTC. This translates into CASSSAGALNRAHYGYTF.

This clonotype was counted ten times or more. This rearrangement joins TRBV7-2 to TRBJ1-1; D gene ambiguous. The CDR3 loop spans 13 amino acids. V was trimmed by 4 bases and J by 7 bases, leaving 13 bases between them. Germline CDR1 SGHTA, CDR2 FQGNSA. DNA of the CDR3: TGTGCCAGCAGCTCGAGGAACGACGGTGAAGCTTTCTTT. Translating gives CASSSRNDGEAFF.

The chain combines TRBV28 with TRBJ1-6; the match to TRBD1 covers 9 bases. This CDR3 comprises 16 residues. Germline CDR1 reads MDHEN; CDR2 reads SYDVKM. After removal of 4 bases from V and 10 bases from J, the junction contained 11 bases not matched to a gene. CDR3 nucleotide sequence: TGTGCCAGCAGTTCATCAGCCGGGACAGGGCGATCACCCCTCCACTTT. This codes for CASSSSAGTGRSPLHF.

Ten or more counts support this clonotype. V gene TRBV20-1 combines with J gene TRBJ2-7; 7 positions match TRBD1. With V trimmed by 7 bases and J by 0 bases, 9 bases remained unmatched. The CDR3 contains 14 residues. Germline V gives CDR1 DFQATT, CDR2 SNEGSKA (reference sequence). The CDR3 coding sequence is TGCAGTGTAAAACCCGGGACAGCCTCCTACGAGCAGTACTTC. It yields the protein CSVKPGTASYEQYF.

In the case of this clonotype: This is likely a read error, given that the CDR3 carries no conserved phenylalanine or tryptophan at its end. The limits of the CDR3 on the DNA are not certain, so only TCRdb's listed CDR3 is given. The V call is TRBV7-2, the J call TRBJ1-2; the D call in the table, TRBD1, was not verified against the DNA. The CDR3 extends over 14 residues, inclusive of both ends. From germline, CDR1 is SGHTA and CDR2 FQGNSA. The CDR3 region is CAGSRDRIDLWLHL.

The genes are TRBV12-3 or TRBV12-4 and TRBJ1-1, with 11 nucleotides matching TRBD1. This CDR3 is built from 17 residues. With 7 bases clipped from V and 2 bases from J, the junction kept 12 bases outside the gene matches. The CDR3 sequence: CASTPGGRTGGNTEAFF. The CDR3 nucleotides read TGTGCCAGCACCCCTGGGGGACGGACAGGGGGCAACACTGAAGCTTTCTTT.